The T cell receptor (beta chain) under discussion was sequenced for a study of cytomegalovirus exposure and HLA in healthy donors. Whole-study context: The platform used for the 95 to 150 validation repertoires matched that of the 666 first-cohort repertoires, a later analysis reported. Points from the study as a whole: The authors confirmed in vitro that a few CMV-associated chains were specific for CMV antigens. Researchers counted around 170 TCR beta chains as cytomegalovirus-associated.

Profiled with immunoSEQ multiplex PCR; TCRdb holds only in-frame clones, not every one. The sample shows approximately 160,000 clones, 91% of them seen only once. For this clone: Its antigen remains unknown.

The donors were part of the validation cohort, which consisted of some 120 subjects and was separate from the first cohort of under 750 subjects. This sequence originates from a woman younger than 35 in good health and CMV-seropositive. The specimen was PBMCs.

CDR3 sequence (DNA): TGTGCCAGCAGCTTAAGGCAGGGGCGTTGGGGCAATCAGCCCCAGCATTTT. Translation: CASSLRQGRWGNQPQHF. V is TRBV7-2 and J is TRBJ1-5; D might be TRBD1 (6 bases). Germline CDR1 and CDR2: SGHTA and FQGNSA. V dropped 2 bases and J dropped 2 bases, with 16 bases sitting between them. The CDR3 has 17 amino acids.